Below are 14 T cell receptor beta chains sequenced from a single sample in a study of radiation and T cells in renal cell carcinoma. As for time point: blood 4 weeks post-SBRT, at nephrectomy. Treatment given: 15 Gy SBRT to primary tumor, nephrectomy 4 weeks later. The repertoire was sequenced with immunoSEQ multiplex PCR; TCRdb's copy has only in-frame clones and lacks some. This table has around 77,000 clones, around 78% appearing once. The source material was blood, sampled from a patient whose treatment included radiotherapy and nephrectomy. These receptors were taken from a woman aged 55-69 years with renal cell carcinoma.

The chain recombines TRBV4-1 with TRBJ2-7; either TRBD1 or TRBD2 may supply D (5 bases each). The V and J ends lost 0 bases and 5 bases respectively, with 11 bases between them. The CDR3 runs to 14 residues. Germline CDR1 MGHRA, CDR2 YSYEKL. This CDR3 reads CASSQEGPANEQYF. The DNA of the CDR3 is TGCGCCAGCAGCCAAGAGGGACCGGCTAACGAGCAGTACTTC.

The chain joins TRBV5-1 to TRBJ1-1; 8 positions agree with TRBD1. Germline CDR1 reads SGHRS; CDR2 reads YFSETQ. This CDR3 spans 16 amino acids. With V trimmed by 4 bases and J by 1 base, 9 bases remained unmatched. Here the CDR3 reads CASSTHRGSGNTEAFF. The CDR3 DNA follows: TGCGCCAGCAGCACACACAGGGGGTCAGGGAACACTGAAGCTTTCTTT.

The V call is TRBV5-8, the J call TRBJ2-2; a possible D gene is TRBD1 (5 bases). CDR1 is SGHTS, CDR2 YDEGEE, per germline. The length of the CDR3 is 13 residues. The germline V and J ends were trimmed by 4 bases and 4 bases, with 8 bases remaining between them. The CDR3 protein is CASSGALTGELFF. In nucleotides, the CDR3 is TGTGCCAGCAGCGGGGCCCTCACCGGGGAGCTGTTTTTT.

CDR3 DNA: TGTGCCAGTACCAAGACCAGGACTAGCGGGAGCTTTGCCGGGGAGCTGTTTTTT. Residues: CASTKTRTSGSFAGELFF. The chain carries TRBV19 and TRBJ2-2; 13 bases are a match to TRBD2. Trimming cost V 7 bases and J 6 bases; bases outside gene matches: 14. Germline CDR1 LNHDA, CDR2 SQIVND (reference sequence). The CDR3 length is 18 residues.

The chain joins TRBV5-4 to TRBJ1-5; TRBD1 matches 8 bases. Trimming took 2 bases from V and 0 from J; bases not matched to a gene: 7. This CDR3 has 17 residues. Per germline, CDR1 SGHNT and CDR2 YYREEE (reference sequence). The CDR3 spells CASSFGTGPHSNQPQHF. The DNA of the CDR3 is TGTGCCAGCAGCTTTGGGACAGGACCGCATAGCAATCAGCCCCAGCATTTT.

This rearrangement joins TRBV19 to TRBJ1-2; 9 nucleotides align to TRBD1. V trimming: 4 bases; J trimming: 9 bases; junction bases outside the gene matches: 6. There are 13 residues in the CDR3. Germline V lookup: CDR1 LNHDA, CDR2 SQIVND (reference sequence). CDR3 amino acids: CASSTGQGSRYTF. The CDR3 DNA sequence: TGTGCCAGTAGTACGGGACAGGGAAGCCGCTACACCTTC.

This sequence joins TRBV6-6 and TRBJ1-2; 7 positions agree with TRBD1. Germline CDR1 MNHNY, CDR2 SVGAGI (reference sequence). Unmatched junction bases numbered 15, after V lost 6 bases and J lost 5 bases. This CDR3 spans 16 amino acids. The DNA of the CDR3 is TGTGCCAGCAGGGCACAGGGACAGTCCTTCGTGTATGGCTACACCTTC. It encodes CASRAQGQSFVYGYTF.

V is TRBV6-1 and J is TRBJ2-3, with 8 bases identical to TRBD1. In germline, CDR1 is MNHNS, CDR2 SASEGT. Trimming cost V 4 bases and J 2 bases; bases outside gene matches: 5. This CDR3 spans 15 amino acids. CDR3 in amino acids: CASSGGQGSTDTQYF. CDR3 coding DNA: TGTGCCAGCAGTGGAGGACAGGGCTCCACAGATACGCAGTATTTT.

V is TRBV5-1 and J is TRBJ1-2; 10 positions agree with TRBD1. Germline V gene data show CDR1 as SGHRS and CDR2 as YFSETQ. This CDR3 has 14 amino acids. Trimming cost V 4 bases and J 6 bases; bases outside gene matches: 6. The CDR3 DNA is TGCGCCAGCAGCGAAGGACAGGGGGGGCATGGCTACACCTTC. This gives the protein CASSEGQGGHGYTF.

CDR3 nucleotide sequence: TGTGCCAGCAGGAAAAAAGGGACAGGGGGCGAAGGGGCCAACGTCCTGACTTTC. This sequence encodes CASRKKGTGGEGANVLTF. The J gene is TRBJ2-6, the V gene TRBV7-9; 12 positions agree with TRBD1. CDR1 and CDR2 (germline): SEHNR, FQNEAQ (reference sequence). The ends lost 6 bases at V and 4 bases at J; junction bases unmatched: 10. The CDR3 has 18 residues.

V and J are TRBV7-9 and TRBJ2-7; TRBD2 matches at 7 bases. Germline V CDR1 and CDR2: SEHNR, FQNEAQ (reference sequence). The CDR3 runs to 16 residues. V lost 8 bases, J lost 1 base, and 14 bases stayed unmatched. The CDR3 region has the DNA TGTGCCAGCCGACCCGGGGGGACGGAGCTGTCCTACGAGCAGTACTTC. Protein: CASRPGGTELSYEQYF.

This CDR3 is CASQQMNTGELFF. CDR3 bases: TGTGCCAGCCAACAGATGAACACCGGGGAGCTGTTTTTT. This chain connects TRBV14 to TRBJ2-2; D not certain. This CDR3 has 13 amino acids. V was pared by 8 bases and J by 1 base, with 8 bases between. The V gene's germline CDR1 is SGHDN and CDR2 FVKESK.

V is TRBV2 and J is TRBJ2-7; 10 positions agree with TRBD1. This CDR3 region has 15 residues. After removal of 6 bases from V and 3 bases from J, the junction contained 8 bases not matched to a gene. Germline V gene lookup returns CDR1 SNHLY and CDR2 FYNNEI. DNA for the CDR3: TGTGCCAGCAGAACGACAGGGGGCCAGTTCTACGAGCAGTACTTC. It yields the protein CASRTTGGQFYEQYF.

This clone was detected a few times. This sequence joins TRBV2 and TRBJ1-1, with 7 nucleotides matching TRBD1. J lost 6 bases, V lost 3 bases, and 4 bases had no gene match. There are 13 residues in the CDR3. Germline V lookup: CDR1 SNHLY, CDR2 FYNNEI. The CDR3 DNA reads as TGTGCCAGCAGTGACGTAGGACAGGCTGAAGCTTTCTTT. Protein product: CASSDVGQAEAFF.